The clone carrying this TCR beta chain was seen only once. Its cognate antigen is unknown. A read error may produce the germline difference seen at one junction end. Co-extracting RNA and DNA was done with roughly 17-32 mg of unsorted bulk tissue as input. Chronic HBV infection was present, with no prior treatment. Researchers took samples from five separate regions of each tumor. The data belong to a study of tumor-infiltrating lymphocytes in primary liver carcinoma. Study outcomes and limitations: Relative to blood, tumors carried a significantly larger fraction of the repertoire in their top 250 clones (p = 0.039). Presence in all five tumor regions was observed for only about 7.5-24% of top clones.

TCR beta cDNA was prepared out of roughly 500 ng total RNA by means of a constant-region primer. Library construction for TCR beta comprised three nested multiplex PCR rounds performed with slightly modified ARM-PCR. Running 10 cycles apiece, the first two PCR rounds relied on TRBV1-TRBV30 forward primers together with a C-beta reverse primer. Using its own MiXCR run on the multiplex PCR reads, TCRdb lists one record per CDR3 protein. This sample has roughly 53,000 distinct CDR3 sequences; over 65% occur once, and the top ten carry around 23%. Germline V CDR1 and CDR2: MGHRA, YSYEKL. This CDR3 is 17 amino acids long.

This rearrangement joins TRBV4-1 to TRBJ2-1; TRBD2 agrees at 10 bases. Sequencing input: liver tumor tissue from sampling region 2. Noted subset: tumor region T2, inferior pole. The sequence derives from a man in his forties with primary liver carcinoma and hepatitis B virus infection. DNA of the CDR3: TGCGCTAGCAGCCACCCCGGACTAGCGGTATCCTACAATGAGCAGTTCTTC. The encoded protein is CASSHPGLAVSYNEQFF.